What follows are 30 T cell receptor beta chains derived from one specimen sequenced in a study of T cells in localized non-small cell lung cancer. Assay used: immunoSEQ multiplex PCR; TCRdb lists only in-frame clones, some missing. The repertoire consists of 55,000 or so clones, with around 82% occurring once and the leading ten covering approximately 4%. The source material was PBMCs, sampled before any cancer treatment. The source of these receptors is a woman aged 35-75 years with stage II lung adenocarcinoma.

The CDR3 protein is CAISDPADNEKLFF. The CDR3 DNA reads TGTGCCATCAGTGACCCGGCGGACAATGAAAAACTGTTTTTT. V is TRBV10-3 and J is TRBJ1-4; D remains unclear. CDR1 and CDR2 from the germline V gene are ENHRY and SYGVKD. Trimming cost V 3 bases and J 5 bases, with 10 bases left between them. This CDR3 region has 14 residues.

This chain connects TRBV7-2 to TRBJ2-2; D uncertain. With 3 bases removed from V and 0 bases from J, the gap between germline ends came to 11 bases. The V gene's germline CDR1 is SGHTA and CDR2 FQGNSA. The CDR3 runs 16 residues. CDR3 coding DNA: TGTGCCAGCAGCTTGAGCCGACGGGCGAACACCGGGGAGCTGTTTTTT. It yields the protein CASSLSRRANTGELFF.

This CDR3 is CASRSGTANEKLFF. The DNA for the CDR3 is TGCGCCAGCAGGTCCGGGACAGCTAATGAAAAACTGTTTTTT. The chain is built from TRBV5-1 and TRBJ1-4, with 7 positions matching TRBD1. The germline V gene encodes CDR1 SGHRS and CDR2 YFSETQ. J lost 3 bases, V lost 5 bases, and 4 bases had no gene match. CDR3 length: 14 residues.

The chain joins TRBV28 to TRBJ1-2; no clear D. This CDR3 has 12 residues. CDR1 and CDR2 from the germline V gene are MDHEN and SYDVKM. The germline V and J ends were trimmed by 5 bases and 2 bases, with 6 bases remaining between them. CDR3 protein: CASSTLNYGYTF. The CDR3 DNA reads as TGTGCCAGCAGTACACTCAACTATGGCTACACCTTC.

CDR3 sequence (DNA): TGTGCCAGCAGCCTACGGACAGTGGCGTTCTATGGCTACACCTTC. Amino acids: CASSLRTVAFYGYTF. This chain links TRBV5-6 with TRBJ1-2; possible D gene TRBD1, 6 bases. Trimming shortened V by 4 bases and J by 4 bases, and 17 bases separated the two germline ends. Germline-derived CDR1 and CDR2 are SGHDT and YYEEEE. The CDR3 is 15 residues long.

This chain uses TRBV7-6 with TRBJ1-1, with D maybe TRBD1 (5 bases). Per germline, CDR1 SGHVS and CDR2 FNYEAQ. The CDR3 sequence is 14 residues long. V lost 3 bases, J lost 6 bases, and 14 bases lay in between. In DNA form, the CDR3 reads TGTGCCAGCAGCTTGGGAACCGGGGCGCCTGAAGCTTTCTTT. It yields the protein CASSLGTGAPEAFF.

Only one count was recorded for this clone. The chain employs TRBV6-1 and TRBJ2-7; 9 nucleotides agree with TRBD1. Germline trimming cut 1 base from V and 0 bases from J; bases unmatched to any gene: 4. The CDR3 is made up of 16 amino acids. Germline V gene lookup returns CDR1 MNHNS and CDR2 SASEGT. The CDR3 nucleotides are TGTGCCAGCAGTGAAGGTGGGGGACAGGGCTCCTACGAGCAGTACTTC. It codes for CASSEGGGQGSYEQYF.

In DNA, the CDR3 is TGTGCCAGCAGTGCTCCGACTAGGGGCACAGATACGCAGTATTTT. The encoded protein is CASSAPTRGTDTQYF. This chain links TRBV6-1 with TRBJ2-3; D is possibly TRBD2 (6 bases). The CDR3 extends over 15 amino acids. V was cut by 4 bases and J by 1 base, with 12 bases left in between. Per the germline V gene, CDR1 is MNHNS and CDR2 is SASEGT.

The V gene is TRBV11-2, the J gene TRBJ2-5; D is ambiguous. The CDR3 spans 15 residues. The V end lost 4 bases, the J end lost 5 bases, and 17 bases lay between the germline ends. Germline CDR1 and CDR2: SGHAT and FQNNGV. The CDR3, as DNA: TGTGCCAGCAGCTGGAGCCGGGCCCCGGCGGAGACCCAGTACTTC. It codes for CASSWSRAPAETQYF.

The V call is TRBV9, the J call TRBJ2-1; D may be TRBD1 (6 bases). The germline gives CDR1 SGDLS, CDR2 YYNGEE. This CDR3 has 14 amino acids. V gave up 0 bases and J gave up 6 bases, with 10 bases separating them. As DNA, the CDR3 is TGTGCCAGCAGCGTAGGTACAGGGATCAATGAGCAGTTCTTC. Protein product: CASSVGTGINEQFF.

The chain is built from TRBV2 and TRBJ1-5; TRBD1 aligns across 8 bases. V dropped 6 bases and J dropped 2; count of bases not matched to a gene: 0. This CDR3 has 13 amino acids. Per germline, CDR1 SNHLY and CDR2 FYNNEI. CDR3 in amino acids: CASRGQGNQPQHF. CDR3 nucleotides: TGTGCCAGCAGGGGACAGGGCAATCAGCCCCAGCATTTT.

The chain joins TRBV6-5 to TRBJ2-3, with D perhaps matching TRBD1 (6 bases). Per the germline V gene, CDR1 is MNHEY and CDR2 is SVGAGI. The CDR3 runs to 14 residues. V lost 2 bases and J 6 bases, leaving 12 bases between the germline ends. CDR3 coding DNA: TGTGCCAGCAGTTACAAGCAGGGGTGGGATACGCAGTATTTT. Translating gives CASSYKQGWDTQYF.

This clone was detected once. The J gene is TRBJ1-1, the V gene TRBV29-1, with 7 bases identical to TRBD1. Germline V gene lookup returns CDR1 SQVTM and CDR2 ANQGSEA. V was clipped by 6 bases and J by 8 bases; unmatched bases: 12. The CDR3 has 13 amino acids. The CDR3 reads CSVRSKTGPEAFF. For the CDR3, the DNA is TGCAGCGTCCGATCAAAGACAGGGCCCGAAGCTTTCTTT.

The chain joins TRBV19 to TRBJ2-3; the match to TRBD2 covers 11 bases. Unmatched junction bases numbered 11, after V lost 5 bases and J lost 1 base. Germline V gene sequence: CDR1 LNHDA, CDR2 SQIVND (reference sequence). This CDR3 spans 18 amino acids. The CDR3 region is CASSRSSGGARGTDTQYF. The CDR3 coding sequence is TGTGCCAGTAGTCGAAGTAGCGGGGGGGCCAGAGGCACAGATACGCAGTATTTT.

The rearrangement uses TRBV6-5 and TRBJ1-2, with D possibly matching TRBD1 (6 bases). The CDR3 loop spans 15 amino acids. Looked up from germline, CDR1 is MNHEY and CDR2 is SVGAGI. V dropped 2 bases and J dropped 4 bases, with 14 bases sitting between them. CDR3 in amino acids: CASSYRRTERYGYTF. The CDR3 region has the DNA TGTGCCAGCAGTTACCGAAGGACAGAGCGCTATGGCTACACCTTC.

The chain couples TRBV9 to TRBJ1-5, with TRBD1 matching over 7 bases. With V trimmed by 0 bases and J by 12 bases, 6 bases remained unmatched. Germline V gives CDR1 SGDLS, CDR2 YYNGEE. The CDR3 covers 13 residues. The CDR3 sequence: CASSVVEGALQHF. CDR3 in DNA: TGTGCCAGCAGCGTAGTGGAGGGGGCTCTCCAGCATTTT.

V usage is TRBV27 and J usage is TRBJ2-7; D possibly uses TRBD1 or TRBD2 (5 bases each). The V end lost 2 bases, the J end lost 3 bases, and 17 bases lay between the germline ends. Germline V gives CDR1 MNHEY, CDR2 SMNVEV (reference sequence). This CDR3 region has 16 residues. The CDR3 nucleotides read TGTGCCAGCAGTTTAAGGGGAGCCGGGACGGTCTACGAGCAGTACTTC. As protein: CASSLRGAGTVYEQYF.

The chain joins TRBV7-9 to TRBJ1-5, with 9 bases aligning to TRBD1. Germline assignment: CDR1 SEHNR and CDR2 FQNEAQ (reference sequence). The CDR3 is made up of 15 amino acids. Germline trimming cut 1 base from V and 2 bases from J; bases unmatched to any gene: 0. CDR3 residues: CASSLGTGGNQPQHF. The CDR3 coding sequence is TGTGCCAGCAGCTTAGGGACAGGGGGCAATCAGCCCCAGCATTTT.

The chain couples TRBV7-2 to TRBJ2-5; D not certain. The CDR3 has 11 amino acids. V was cut by 3 bases and J by 5 bases, with 4 bases left in between. Germline V lookup: CDR1 SGHTA, CDR2 FQGNSA. The CDR3 nucleotides read TGTGCCAGCAGCTTTAGGGAGACCCAGTACTTC. This sequence encodes CASSFRETQYF.

This chain uses TRBV11-1 with TRBJ2-7; no clear D gene. There are 14 residues in the CDR3. Germline-derived CDR1 and CDR2 are SGHAT and FQDESV (reference sequence). The ends were cut back, 1 base at V and 3 bases at J, with 10 bases in the middle. Here the CDR3 reads CASSLVGPGYEQYF. The CDR3 DNA follows: TGTGCCAGCAGCTTAGTTGGGCCAGGCTACGAGCAGTACTTC.

This chain links TRBV18 with TRBJ1-3, with D hard to call. V gave up 5 bases and J gave up 4 bases, with 6 bases separating them. CDR3 size: 12 residues. Germline values: CDR1 KGHSH, CDR2 LQKENI. The CDR3 DNA is TGTGCCAGCTCAGAACAAGGAAACACCATATATTTT. The encoded protein is CASSEQGNTIYF.

V gene TRBV2 combines with J gene TRBJ1-1; D uncertain. The germline CDR1 and CDR2 sequences are SNHLY and FYNNEI. Between the trimmed V and J ends, which lost 5 bases and 2 bases, there was a span of 9 bases. The CDR3 has 13 residues. The CDR3 region is CASSIGLNTEAFF. The CDR3, as DNA: TGTGCCAGCAGTATCGGGCTTAACACTGAAGCTTTCTTT.

The chain uses TRBV2 and TRBJ1-5; D uncertain. Germline assignment: CDR1 SNHLY and CDR2 FYNNEI. V was clipped by 5 bases and J by 0 bases, with 5 bases between them. The CDR3 loop spans 13 amino acids. The CDR3 sequence is CASSRYSNQPQHF. CDR3 in DNA: TGTGCCAGCAGTCGATATAGCAATCAGCCCCAGCATTTT.

The gene calls are TRBV5-5 and TRBJ1-2, with D possibly being TRBD1 (5 bases). The CDR3 sequence is 14 residues long. Germline V gene sequence: CDR1 SGHKS, CDR2 YYEKEE (reference sequence). Trimming took off 4 bases at V and 8 bases at J, with 18 bases between the two ends. The DNA for the CDR3 is TGTGCCAGCAGCCGAGCCGCCGGGGACCAGGGCTACACCTTC. Translation gives CASSRAAGDQGYTF.

On this clone: Other nucleotide sequences in the sample specify the same CDR3. The genes are TRBV30 and TRBJ2-3, with D perhaps matching TRBD2 (5 bases). The V end lost 3 bases, the J end lost 5 bases, and 6 bases lay between the germline ends. This CDR3 is 11 amino acids long. From germline, CDR1 is GTSNPN and CDR2 SVGIG (reference sequence). The CDR3 DNA reads TGTGCCTGGAGCCGGGGAGATACGCAGTATTTT. Residues: CAWSRGDTQYF. The variable domain in full, with the rest retrieved from reference TRBV30 and TRBJ2-3, is SQTIHQWPATLVQPVGSPLSLECTVEGTSNPNLYWYRQAAGRGLQLLFYSVGIGQISSEVPQNLSASRPQDRQFILSSKKLLLSDSGFYLCAWSRGDTQYFGPGTRLTVL.

The chain couples TRBV9 to TRBJ2-5; the match to TRBD2 covers 12 bases. Germline CDR1 is SGDLS and CDR2 is YYNGEE. CDR3 length: 16 amino acids. Trimming removed 0 bases from V and 2 bases from J; junction bases left unmatched: 2. The CDR3 DNA reads TGTGCCAGCAGCGTAGGGACTAGCGGGGCTCAAGAGACCCAGTACTTC. Its translation: CASSVGTSGAQETQYF.

The rearrangement uses TRBV19 and TRBJ2-7; 7 positions agree with TRBD2. J gave up 5 bases and V 0 bases, and 13 bases lay outside the gene matches. The CDR3 covers 17 residues. Germline CDR1 reads LNHDA; CDR2 reads SQIVND (reference sequence). CDR3 sequence reads: CASSIDPRAAGPNEQYF. For the CDR3, the DNA is TGTGCCAGTAGTATAGATCCTCGGGCAGCGGGGCCTAACGAGCAGTACTTC.

The gene calls are TRBV18 and TRBJ1-4; D possibly corresponds to TRBD1 (5 bases). Germline CDR1 reads KGHSH; CDR2 reads LQKENI. Trimming took off 3 bases at V and 7 bases at J, with 18 bases between the two ends. The CDR3 is 16 amino acids. The CDR3: CASSPQSLGVAEKLFF. As DNA, the CDR3 is TGTGCCAGCTCACCCCAATCACTAGGGGTGGCTGAAAAACTGTTTTTT.

The CDR3 region is CSVVRSTEAFF. CDR3 DNA sequence: TGCAGCGTTGTACGGAGCACTGAAGCTTTCTTT. The V and J genes are TRBV29-1 and TRBJ1-1; D unclear. This CDR3 region has 11 residues. V dropped 4 bases and J dropped 4 bases, with 7 bases sitting between them. CDR1 and CDR2 from the germline V gene are SQVTM and ANQGSEA.

This clone is categorized as medium-sized. V gene TRBV7-2 combines with J gene TRBJ1-3; a weak D match, TRBD1 (5 bases). The CDR3 extends over 16 amino acids. Deletions cut 1 base from V and 4 bases from J, with 14 bases between. CDR1 SGHTA and CDR2 FQGNSA come from the germline V gene. In nucleotides, the CDR3 is TGTGCCAGCAGCTTAGGAGATGGCAGGGTGGGAAACACCATATATTTT. Encoded protein: CASSLGDGRVGNTIYF.